A single sample is the source of the 26 T cell receptor beta chains below, sequenced in a study of T cells in Graves' hyperthyroidism and ophthalmopathy. Amplification of TCR beta CDR3 regions used RNA as the template. Carried out on the TCR CDR3, a first-round RT-PCR used the HTBI primer set. TCRdb processed the multiplex PCR reads anew with MiXCR; each CDR3 protein has one entry. The sample lists 610,000 or so distinct CDR3 sequences, roughly 50% occurring once. The sequenced material came from peripheral blood or thyroid tissue (not recorded which). These receptor sequences come from a woman aged 18-35 years with Graves' hyperthyroidism.

V and J are TRBV7-8 and TRBJ2-1; D not certain. The CDR3 is made up of 14 amino acids. Deletions cut 0 bases from V and 6 bases from J, with 9 bases between. CDR1 is SGHVS, CDR2 FQNEAQ, per germline. The CDR3 spells CASSLAGGVNEQFF. The CDR3 region has the DNA TGTGCCAGCAGCTTAGCGGGCGGAGTCAATGAGCAGTTCTTC.

The CDR3 nucleotides are TGCAGTGCCCCGGCTAGCGGGAGTGGGGGGGGTTTGAGAGAGACCCAGTACTTC. Its protein is CSAPASGSGGGLRETQYF. The chain recombines TRBV20-1 with TRBJ2-5, with 10 positions matching TRBD2. The CDR3 loop spans 18 amino acids. Trimming cost V 6 bases and J 4 bases; bases outside gene matches: 20. The V gene's germline CDR1 is DFQATT and CDR2 SNEGSKA (reference sequence).

This rearrangement joins TRBV29-1 to TRBJ2-5; 11 bases line up with TRBD1. The closer fit of TRBJ2-1 to the DNA end suggests the J call may be wrong. From germline, CDR1 is SQVTM and CDR2 ANQGSEA. The CDR3 consists of 15 residues. CDR3 coding DNA: TGCAGCCACCCTGAGGGGACAGGGGGGGACAATGAGCAGTTCTTC. Amino acids: CSHPEGTGGDNEQFF.

V and J are TRBV24-1 and TRBJ2-1; D is possibly TRBD2 (9 bases). Trimming removed 4 bases from V and 9 bases from J, with 21 bases in between. The germline V gene encodes CDR1 KGHDR and CDR2 SFDVKD. This CDR3 has 16 residues. CDR3 in amino acids: CATSDRGLREGLEQFF. CDR3 DNA sequence: TGTGCCACCAGTGACAGGGGGCTGCGGGAGGGCCTTGAGCAGTTCTTC.

This clonotype was seen a handful of times. The CDR3, as DNA: TGCAGTGCTAGAGACCGACTAGCGGGATCGAACACCGGGGAGCTGTTTTTT. It translates to CSARDRLAGSNTGELFF. This chain links TRBV20-1 with TRBJ2-2, with 11 bases matching TRBD2. This CDR3 comprises 17 residues. Germline lookup yields CDR1 DFQATT and CDR2 SNEGSKA (reference sequence). The V segment lost 0 bases and the J segment 0 bases; nucleotides outside the gene matches: 3.

This clonotype was found a few times. V usage is TRBV20-1 and J usage is TRBJ2-1, with 14 bases aligning to TRBD2. Germline CDR1 is DFQATT and CDR2 is SNEGSKA (reference sequence). V gave up 1 base and J gave up 8 bases; unmatched junction bases: 4. CDR3 length: 15 amino acids. CDR3 bases: TGCAGTGCTAGAGGGACTAGCGGGAGGTATTATGAGCAGTTCTTC. This encodes CSARGTSGRYYEQFF.

There are many counts of this clonotype. The chain links TRBV4-2 to TRBJ2-2; no clear D gene. This CDR3 contains 15 residues. With 1 base removed from V and 4 bases from J, the gap between germline ends came to 10 bases. Germline V gives CDR1 LGHNA, CDR2 YNFKEQ. The DNA for the CDR3 is TGTGCCAGCAGCCAAGTAGGACGCGGCACCGGGGAGCTGTTTTTT. Its protein product is CASSQVGRGTGELFF.

J is TRBJ2-1 and V is TRBV11-1; TRBD1 is a possible D gene (6 bases). The CDR3 spans 15 residues. The germline V and J ends were trimmed by 5 bases and 5 bases, with 16 bases remaining between them. The V gene's germline CDR1 is SGHAT and CDR2 FQDESV (reference sequence). CDR3 loop: CASSAQKDRHNEQFF. DNA of the CDR3: TGTGCCAGCAGCGCACAGAAAGACAGGCACAATGAGCAGTTCTTC.

In its sample, this clonotype was seen many times. The J gene is TRBJ1-5, the V gene TRBV20-1; 8 bases fit TRBD1. The CDR3 has 14 residues. Germline loops: CDR1 DFQATT, CDR2 SNEGSKA (reference sequence). J was trimmed by 9 bases and V by 4 bases; bases with no gene match: 11. As DNA, the CDR3 is TGCAGTGCTACCCTGGTGACAGGGGAAGCGCCCCAGCATTTT. This encodes CSATLVTGEAPQHF.

The rearrangement uses TRBV5-1 and TRBJ1-1, with TRBD1 matching over 10 bases. Trimming at V came to 4 bases and at J to 0 bases, leaving 0 bases not matched to a gene. Germline V gene data show CDR1 as SGHRS and CDR2 as YFSETQ. This CDR3 spans 14 amino acids. The CDR3 DNA sequence: TGCGCCAGCAGCGACAGGGGGCTGAACACTGAAGCTTTCTTT. This sequence encodes CASSDRGLNTEAFF.

The genes are TRBV7-3 and TRBJ2-5; D is ambiguous. The CDR3 runs 9 residues. Per the germline V gene, CDR1 is SGHTA and CDR2 is FQGTGA. V lost 11 bases and J 7 bases, leaving 8 bases between the germline ends. The CDR3 coding sequence is TGTGCCTTCCGAGGGACCCAGTACTTC. It specifies CAFRGTQYF.

This clonotype was counted many times. The V call is TRBV25-1, the J call TRBJ1-1, with D hard to call. V shed 2 bases and J shed 4 bases, with 17 bases lying between them. Germline V gene sequence: CDR1 MGHDK, CDR2 SYGVNS. The CDR3 extends over 16 amino acids. As DNA, the CDR3 is TGTGCCAGCAGTGAAGAGGGCGCAGAAGGCGGCACTGAAGCTTTCTTT. Its protein is CASSEEGAEGGTEAFF.

This clonotype occurred many times. CDR3 nucleotide sequence: TGTGCCAGCAGCCTCAAACTAGCGAGCTACGAGCAGTACTTC. It encodes CASSLKLASYEQYF. The gene calls are TRBV13 and TRBJ2-7; 7 nucleotides agree with TRBD2. The CDR3 spans 14 residues. After removal of 5 bases from V and 3 bases from J, the junction contained 7 bases not matched to a gene. Germline CDR1 is PRHDT and CDR2 is FYEKMQ (reference sequence).

This clonotype was recorded at least ten times. The chain uses TRBV18 and TRBJ1-1; maybe TRBD1 (5 bases). Deletions cut 3 bases from V and 3 bases from J, with 11 bases between. The CDR3 covers 14 residues. Germline CDR1 KGHSH, CDR2 LQKENI. CDR3 region: CASSPGGSYTEAFF. In DNA form, the CDR3 reads TGTGCCAGCTCACCTGGGGGGTCCTACACTGAAGCTTTCTTT.

J is TRBJ2-7 and V is TRBV5-1, with D unresolved. The length of the CDR3 is 13 residues. The germline V gene has CDR1 SGHRS and CDR2 YFSETQ. V shed 2 bases and J shed 7 bases, with 13 bases lying between them. The CDR3 reads CASSFGVEREQYF. For the CDR3, the DNA is TGCGCCAGCAGCTTTGGGGTAGAGAGGGAGCAGTACTTC.

A word on this clonotype: A much larger clone lies a single base off, so this may be a read error. This rearrangement joins TRBV20-1 to TRBJ2-7, with 8 positions matching TRBD2. The CDR3 has 16 residues. Unmatched junction bases numbered 14, after V lost 5 bases and J lost 2 bases. CDR1 and CDR2 (germline): DFQATT, SNEGSKA (reference sequence). The CDR3 region is CSAGKRGLERTYEQYF. The CDR3 DNA reads TGCAGTGCTGGGAAGCGGGGACTAGAACGTACCTACGAGCAGTACTTC.

The rearrangement joins TRBV5-1 to TRBJ1-2, with D hard to call. V lost 4 bases and J lost 5, with 12 bases in between. Germline V lookup: CDR1 SGHRS, CDR2 YFSETQ. CDR3 length: 13 residues. In nucleotides, the CDR3 is TGCGCCAGCAGCCCCGGCAGCGTATATGGCTACACCTTC. This sequence encodes CASSPGSVYGYTF. The variable domain in full, with the rest retrieved from reference TRBV5-1 and TRBJ1-2, is KAGVTQTPRYLIKTRGQQVTLSCSPISGHRSVSWYQQTPGQGLQFLFEYFSETQRNKGNFPGRFSGRQFSNSRSEMNVSTLELGDSALYLCASSPGSVYGYTFGSGTRLTVV.

This clonotype occurred many times. The rearrangement links TRBV7-9 to TRBJ1-2; a weak D match, TRBD1 (6 bases). V was clipped by 0 bases and J by 4 bases, with 9 bases between them. Germline V gene data show CDR1 as SEHNR and CDR2 as FQNEAQ (reference sequence). The CDR3 consists of 14 residues. CDR3 coding DNA: TGTGCCAGCAGCTTAGCCGGGACACCCTATGGCTACACCTTC. It yields the protein CASSLAGTPYGYTF.

V gene TRBV4-1 combines with J gene TRBJ2-7; no firm D call. The J call may not be correct, given that the DNA end is closer to TRBJ2-1. The CDR3 totals 14 residues. Germline-derived CDR1 and CDR2 are MGHRA and YSYEKL. Here the CDR3 DNA reads TGCGCCAGCAGCCAAGTCCTGGGTAACAATGAGCAGTTCTTC. This gives the protein CASSQVLGNNEQFF.

This clonotype was counted at least ten times. The chain employs TRBV20-1 and TRBJ2-7; a possible D gene is TRBD1 (7 bases). Trimming shortened V by 3 bases and J by 4 bases, and 10 bases separated the two germline ends. Germline CDR1 and CDR2: DFQATT and SNEGSKA (reference sequence). CDR3 length: 12 amino acids. This chain's CDR3 is CSASQGGYEQYF. Here the CDR3 DNA reads TGCAGTGCTAGCCAGGGGGGATACGAGCAGTACTTC.

This chain connects TRBV10-3 to TRBJ2-7; 9 bases are a match to TRBD2. Germline CDR1 is ENHRY and CDR2 is SYGVKD. The CDR3 runs to 13 residues. V was pared by 7 bases and J by 5 bases, with 6 bases of the junction left unmatched. This CDR3 reads CAIKVAGEDEQYF. CDR3 nucleotide sequence: TGTGCCATCAAAGTAGCGGGAGAGGACGAGCAGTACTTC.

The CDR3 reads CASSLPRSGGNEQYF. The CDR3 region has the DNA TGTGCCAGCAGCTTACCTAGATCGGGTGGCAATGAGCAGTACTTC. This chain uses TRBV7-6 with TRBJ2-7; D is ambiguous. The CDR3 loop spans 15 amino acids. Germline V gene lookup returns CDR1 SGHVS and CDR2 FNYEAQ. The V and J ends lost 2 bases and 7 bases respectively, with 18 bases between them.

The V and J genes are TRBV20-1 and TRBJ1-1; the match to TRBD1 covers 10 bases. The germline V gene has CDR1 DFQATT and CDR2 SNEGSKA (reference sequence). This CDR3 is 13 amino acids long. V dropped 5 bases and J dropped 7; count of bases not matched to a gene: 7. CDR3 sequence: CSAGIGTGVEAFF. CDR3 sequence (DNA): TGCAGTGCTGGGATCGGGACAGGGGTTGAAGCTTTCTTT.

This clonotype was seen repeatedly, ten times or more. The chain carries TRBV30 and TRBJ1-2, with D maybe TRBD1 (6 bases). V was clipped by 4 bases and J by 7 bases, with 19 bases between them. CDR3 length: 14 amino acids. Germline lookup yields CDR1 GTSNPN and CDR2 SVGIG (reference sequence). In DNA form, the CDR3 reads TGTGCCTGGAATCAAGGACAGACCTGGCGTGGCTACACCTTC. Amino acids: CAWNQGQTWRGYTF.

Many counts were recorded for this clonotype. In DNA, the CDR3 is TGTGCCAGCCGGGGGAGTCAAGAGACCCAGTACTTC. Protein: CASRGSQETQYF. The genes are TRBV24-1 and TRBJ2-5, with a possible D match to TRBD2 (6 bases). Germline-derived CDR1 and CDR2 are KGHDR and SFDVKD. Trimming removed 11 bases at V and 2 bases at J, with 11 bases between. The CDR3 extends over 12 amino acids.

At least ten counts were recorded for this clonotype. This chain links TRBV5-8 with TRBJ2-5; D is undetermined. The CDR3 extends over 13 amino acids. V was clipped by 0 bases and J by 7 bases, with 10 bases between them. Germline CDR1 is SGHTS and CDR2 is YDEGEE. The CDR3 DNA reads as TGTGCCAGCAGCTTGGAGGCCGTCGTGACCCAGTACTTC. Its protein is CASSLEAVVTQYF.